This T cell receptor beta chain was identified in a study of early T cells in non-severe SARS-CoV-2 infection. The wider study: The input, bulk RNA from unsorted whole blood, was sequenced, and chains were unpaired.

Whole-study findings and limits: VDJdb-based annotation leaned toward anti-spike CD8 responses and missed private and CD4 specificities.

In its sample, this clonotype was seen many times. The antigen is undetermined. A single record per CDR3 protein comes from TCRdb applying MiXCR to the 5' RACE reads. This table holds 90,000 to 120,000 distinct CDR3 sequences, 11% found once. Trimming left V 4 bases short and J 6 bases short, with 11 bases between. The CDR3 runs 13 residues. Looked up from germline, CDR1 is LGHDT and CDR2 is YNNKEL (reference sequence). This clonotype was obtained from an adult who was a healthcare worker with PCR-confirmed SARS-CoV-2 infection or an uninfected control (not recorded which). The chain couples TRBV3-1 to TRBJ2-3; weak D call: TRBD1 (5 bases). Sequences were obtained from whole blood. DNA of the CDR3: TGTGCCAGCAGCCGGGGCCCCGGTGATACGCAGTATTTT. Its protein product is CASSRGPGDTQYF.